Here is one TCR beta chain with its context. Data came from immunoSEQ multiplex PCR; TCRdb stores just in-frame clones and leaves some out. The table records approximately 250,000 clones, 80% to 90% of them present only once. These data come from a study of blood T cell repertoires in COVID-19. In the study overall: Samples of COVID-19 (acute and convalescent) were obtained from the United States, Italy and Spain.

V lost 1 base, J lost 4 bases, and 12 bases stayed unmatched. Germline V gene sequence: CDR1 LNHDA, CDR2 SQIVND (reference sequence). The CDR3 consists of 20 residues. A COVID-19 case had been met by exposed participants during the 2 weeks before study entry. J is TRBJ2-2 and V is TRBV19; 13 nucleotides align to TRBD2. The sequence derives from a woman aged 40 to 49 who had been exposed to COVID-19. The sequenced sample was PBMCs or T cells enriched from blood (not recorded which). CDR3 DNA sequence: TGTGCCAGTAGTATAGTCGCTGGGACTAGCGGGACCTACGGCACCGGGGAGCTGTTTTTT. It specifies CASSIVAGTSGTYGTGELFF.